The 17 T cell receptor beta chains below were found in one sample sequenced in a study of T cell responses to AZD1222 COVID-19 vaccine. Using immunoSEQ multiplex PCR, the repertoire was profiled, and TCRdb retains in-frame clones only, with some absent. In the table there are more than 60,000 clones, about 88% of which are singletons. Sequenced here: peripheral blood, sampled on day 0 of AZD1222 vaccination. The source of these receptors is an adult in good health.

V usage is TRBV5-5 and J usage is TRBJ1-6, with 7 nucleotides matching TRBD1. Germline V gene data show CDR1 as SGHKS and CDR2 as YYEKEE (reference sequence). This CDR3 contains 14 residues. Trimming cost V 4 bases and J 4 bases; bases outside gene matches: 2. The CDR3 DNA is TGTGCCAGCAGCCCGGACAGGTATAATTCACCCCTCCACTTT. It codes for CASSPDRYNSPLHF.

The chain couples TRBV5-6 to TRBJ2-3, with 9 bases matching TRBD2. Germline lookup yields CDR1 SGHDT and CDR2 YYEEEE. The CDR3 runs 15 residues. Unmatched junction bases numbered 3, after V lost 4 bases and J lost 0 bases. In DNA form, the CDR3 reads TGTGCCAGCAGCCCGGGACTAGCTAGCACAGATACGCAGTATTTT. Translated: CASSPGLASTDTQYF.

This clone was counted once. V is TRBV16 and J is TRBJ1-5; D is perhaps TRBD1 (6 bases). V lost 6 bases and J lost 3, with 15 bases in between. Germline CDR1 is KGHSY and CDR2 is FQNENV. The CDR3 totals 15 residues. The CDR3 sequence: CASSPGTSYNQPQHF. The DNA of the CDR3 is TGTGCCAGCAGTCCTGGGACATCTTACAATCAGCCCCAGCATTTT. Variable domain in full (rest from reference TRBV16 and TRBJ1-5): GEEVAQTPKHLVRGEGQKAKLYCAPIKGHSYVFWYQQVLKNEFKFLISFQNENVFDETGMPKERFSAKCLPNSPCSLEIQATKLEDSAVYFCASSPGTSYNQPQHFGDGTRLSIL.

The gene calls are TRBV7-6 and TRBJ2-1, with 14 bases fitting TRBD2. V dropped 5 bases and J dropped 7; count of bases not matched to a gene: 10. The CDR3 sequence is 17 residues long. CDR1 and CDR2 from the germline V gene are SGHVS and FNYEAQ. The CDR3 DNA follows: TGTGCCAGCAGCCTACGCCGCGGGACTAGCGGGGGTAATGAGCAGTTCTTC. Protein: CASSLRRGTSGGNEQFF.

V is TRBV19 and J is TRBJ2-1, with D unresolved. V was cut by 3 bases and J by 4 bases, with 7 bases left in between. The CDR3 is 13 amino acids. The germline V gene has CDR1 LNHDA and CDR2 SQIVND (reference sequence). In nucleotides, the CDR3 is TGTGCCAGTAGTATGGCCGGATACAATGAGCAGTTCTTC. This translates into CASSMAGYNEQFF.

The chain employs TRBV5-1 and TRBJ2-2, with unresolved D. The germline V gene has CDR1 SGHRS and CDR2 YFSETQ. The length of the CDR3 is 16 residues. Trimming took 4 bases from V and 7 from J, leaving 20 bases between them. CDR3 residues: CASSPNVGQGGGELFF. CDR3 DNA sequence: TGCGCCAGCAGCCCCAACGTCGGGCAAGGCGGCGGGGAGCTGTTTTTT.

The chain has TRBV5-1 and TRBJ1-1, with D perhaps TRBD1 (5 bases). The V and J ends lost 8 bases and 1 base respectively, with 12 bases between them. CDR3 length: 13 amino acids. Germline V gene data show CDR1 as SGHRS and CDR2 as YFSETQ. CDR3 amino acids: CASSNGGNTEAFF. DNA of the CDR3: TGCGCCAGTTCAAACGGGGGGAACACTGAAGCTTTCTTT. The variable domain in full, with the rest retrieved from reference TRBV5-1 and TRBJ1-1, is KAGVTQTPRYLIKTRGQQVTLSCSPISGHRSVSWYQQTPGQGLQFLFEYFSETQRNKGNFPGRFSGRQFSNSRSEMNVSTLELGDSALYLCASSNGGNTEAFFGQGTRLTVV.

The chain carries TRBV3-1 (or the pseudogene TRBV3-2) and TRBJ1-4; D unresolved. Germline V gives CDR1 LGHDT, CDR2 YNNKEL (reference sequence). This CDR3 is 12 amino acids long. Trimming shortened V by 4 bases and J by 4 bases, and 4 bases separated the two germline ends. The CDR3 DNA reads as TGTGCCAGCAGCCTCATTAATGAAAAACTGTTTTTT. Protein sequence: CASSLINEKLFF.

This clone was recorded a few times. The chain links TRBV5-1 to TRBJ1-2, with a possible D match to TRBD1 (5 bases). V was shortened by 0 bases and J by 8 bases, with 14 bases between the two germline ends. Per the germline V gene, CDR1 is SGHRS and CDR2 is YFSETQ. CDR3 length: 14 residues. Here the CDR3 DNA reads TGCGCCAGCAGCTTGGCCAGGAGCGACAGAGGCTACACCTTC. Amino acid sequence: CASSLARSDRGYTF.

This chain uses TRBV23-1 with TRBJ1-2, with D possibly TRBD1 on 5 matching bases. TRBV23-1 is recorded as an ORF, its role being uncertain. The V and J ends lost 3 bases and 0 bases respectively, with 17 bases between them. The CDR3 is 17 residues long. As DNA, the CDR3 is TGCGCCAGCAGTCACTTCAGGGCCGGGTCGGCTAACTATGGCTACACCTTC. Its translation is CASSHFRAGSANYGYTF.

This chain joins TRBV9 and TRBJ2-1, with a possible D match to TRBD2 (6 bases). Germline V gene data show CDR1 as SGDLS and CDR2 as YYNGEE. V dropped 3 bases and J dropped 5 bases, with 18 bases sitting between them. The CDR3 has 16 residues. The CDR3 DNA reads as TGTGCCAGCAGCGCTCACCTGCGCGGGGAAAACAATGAGCAGTTCTTC. It translates to CASSAHLRGENNEQFF.

J is TRBJ2-1 and V is TRBV9; 8 bases are shared with TRBD2. This CDR3 has 16 amino acids. J was trimmed by 7 bases and V by 2 bases; bases with no gene match: 11. Germline lookup yields CDR1 SGDLS and CDR2 YYNGEE. CDR3: CASSVSLAGVGNEQFF. In nucleotides, the CDR3 is TGTGCCAGCAGCGTGAGCCTAGCGGGTGTGGGAAATGAGCAGTTCTTC.

The V call is TRBV9, the J call TRBJ1-1, with D possibly matching TRBD1 (5 bases). CDR3 length equals 15 residues. In germline, CDR1 is SGDLS, CDR2 YYNGEE. Deletions cut 6 bases from V and 0 bases from J, with 15 bases between. Here the CDR3 reads CASTEGGDLNTEAFF. The DNA for the CDR3 is TGTGCCAGCACCGAGGGCGGGGACTTGAACACTGAAGCTTTCTTT.

The V call is TRBV6-2 or TRBV6-3, the J call TRBJ1-1, with D maybe TRBD1 (6 bases). The CDR3 is 14 amino acids. Germline loops: CDR1 MNHEY, CDR2 SVGEGT. Deletions cut 4 bases from V and 4 bases from J, with 13 bases between. Written as DNA, the CDR3 is TGTGCCAGCAGTTTGACAGGAACGACCACTGAAGCTTTCTTT. Its protein is CASSLTGTTTEAFF.

CDR3 sequence: CASSYPGGNTEAFF. Here the CDR3 DNA reads TGTGCCAGCAGTTACCCAGGGGGTAACACTGAAGCTTTCTTT. This sequence joins TRBV6-6 and TRBJ1-1; the match to TRBD1 covers 7 bases. The germline CDR1 and CDR2 sequences are MNHNY and SVGAGI (reference sequence). The V segment lost 2 bases and the J segment 2 bases; nucleotides outside the gene matches: 2. This CDR3 has 14 amino acids.

This clone is categorized as medium-sized (0.01 to 0.1%). This chain uses TRBV2 with TRBJ2-7; D is perhaps TRBD2 (5 bases). Trimming stripped 11 bases from V and 3 bases from J, with 11 bases between. The V gene's germline CDR1 is SNHLY and CDR2 FYNNEI. There are 11 residues in the CDR3. CDR3 protein: CASAAGYEQYF. In DNA, the CDR3 is TGTGCCTCCGCGGCGGGCTACGAGCAGTACTTC. Filled out from reference TRBV2 and TRBJ2-7, the complete variable domain reads EPEVTQTPSHQVTQMGQEVILRCVPISNHLYFYWYRQILGQKVEFLVSFYNNEISEKSEIFDDQFSVERPDGSNFTLKIRSTKLEDSAMYFCASAAGYEQYFGPGTRLTVT.

This chain uses TRBV4-2 with TRBJ1-4; D gene ambiguous. The CDR3 is 16 amino acids. Germline CDR1 is LGHNA and CDR2 is YNFKEQ. Deletions cut 0 bases from V and 8 bases from J, with 16 bases between. The CDR3 region is CASSQDLRTLGEKLFF. DNA for the CDR3: TGTGCCAGCAGCCAAGATCTGCGCACCCTCGGGGAAAAACTGTTTTTT.